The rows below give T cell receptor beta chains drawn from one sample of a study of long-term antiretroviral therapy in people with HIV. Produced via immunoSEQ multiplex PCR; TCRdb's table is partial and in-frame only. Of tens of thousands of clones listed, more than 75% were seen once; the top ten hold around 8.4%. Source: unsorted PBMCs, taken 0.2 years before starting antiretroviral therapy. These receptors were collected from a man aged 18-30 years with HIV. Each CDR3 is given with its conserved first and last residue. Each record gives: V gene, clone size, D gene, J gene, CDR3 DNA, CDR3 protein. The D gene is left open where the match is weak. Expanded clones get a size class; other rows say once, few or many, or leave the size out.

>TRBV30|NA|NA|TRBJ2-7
TGTGCCTGGAGTGCCTCCAGGAGCTCCTACGAGCAGTACTTC
CAWSASRSSYEQYF
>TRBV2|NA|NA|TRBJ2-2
TGTGCCAGCAGTTTGTTGGGCGGGGAGCTGTTTTTT
CASSLLGGELFF
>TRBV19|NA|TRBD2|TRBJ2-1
TGTGCCAGTAGTATAGTTCGACTAGCGGGGGGGTTCTCCTACAATGAGCAGTTCTTC
CASSIVRLAGGFSYNEQFF
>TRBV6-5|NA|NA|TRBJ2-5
TGTGCCAGCAGTTACACCGGGAACCAAGAGACCCAGTACTTC
CASSYTGNQETQYF
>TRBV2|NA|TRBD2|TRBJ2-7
TGTGCCAGCAGTAAGCTGACTAGCGGCCACTACGAGCAGTACTTC
CASSKLTSGHYEQYF
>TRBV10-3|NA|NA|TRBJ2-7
TGTGCCATCAGTGAGTACAGGAGCTCCTACGAGCAGTACTTC
CAISEYRSSYEQYF
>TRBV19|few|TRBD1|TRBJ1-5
TGTGCCAGTAGTATCGGACAGGGTAGCAATCAGCCCCAGCATTTT
CASSIGQGSNQPQHF
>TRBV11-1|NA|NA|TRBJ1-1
TGTGCCAGCAGCTTACGGAAAGACGGGAACACTGAAGCTTTCTTT
CASSLRKDGNTEAFF
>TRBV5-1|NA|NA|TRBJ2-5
TGCGCCAGCAGCTTGGGTCAAGAGACCCAGTACTTC
CASSLGQETQYF
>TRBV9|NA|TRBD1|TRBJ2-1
TGTGCCAGCAGCGTAGACAGGGGACCCCACAATGAGCAGTTCTTC
CASSVDRGPHNEQFF
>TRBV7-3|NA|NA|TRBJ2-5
TGTGCCAGCAGCTTAGGGCACCTAGAGACCCAGTACTTC
CASSLGHLETQYF
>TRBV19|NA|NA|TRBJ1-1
TGTGCCAGTACGCTTAACACTGAAGCTTTCTTT
CASTLNTEAFF
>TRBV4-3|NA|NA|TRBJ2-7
TGCGCCAGCAGCCAAGATCTCGAGCGGTACGAGCAGTACTTC
CASSQDLERYEQYF
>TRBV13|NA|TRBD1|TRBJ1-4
TGTGCCAGCAGCATGGACAGGGTTGAAAAACTGTTTTTT
CASSMDRVEKLFF
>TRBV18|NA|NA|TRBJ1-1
TGTGCCAGCTCACCTCCCCCCCCGGGGACTGAAGCTTTCTTT
CASSPPPPGTEAFF
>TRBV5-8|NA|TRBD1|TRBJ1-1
TGTGCCAGCAGCTTAAGGGGACAGGGGGCCTGGACTGAAGCTTTCTTT
CASSLRGQGAWTEAFF
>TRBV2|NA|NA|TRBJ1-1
TGTGCCATGAGTGGCCATGGAGGGACTGAAGCTTTCTTT
CAMSGHGGTEAFF
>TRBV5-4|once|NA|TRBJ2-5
TGTGCCAGCAGCTTGCCAGGACTTGAGGAGACCCAGTACTTC
CASSLPGLEETQYF
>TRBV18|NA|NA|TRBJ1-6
TGTGCCAGCTCCTCCGGCGAGGATTCACCCCTCCACTTT
CASSSGEDSPLHF
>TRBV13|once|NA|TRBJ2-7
TGTGCCAGCAGCTTACCTTCGCTTGACGACGAGCAGTACTTC
CASSLPSLDDEQYF
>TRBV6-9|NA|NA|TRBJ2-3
TGTGCCAGCAGCCGGGTGGCTAGCCCCCCTCCAGATACGCAGTATTTT
CASSRVASPPPDTQYF
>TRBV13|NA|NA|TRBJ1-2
TGTGCCAGCAGCTTACCCGTCTCGGCTAACTATGGCTACACCTTC
CASSLPVSANYGYTF
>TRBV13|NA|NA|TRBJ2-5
TGTGCCAGCAGCCAACAGCCACAAGGGGGGACCCAGTACTTC
CASSQQPQGGTQYF
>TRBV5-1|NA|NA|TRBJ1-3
TGCGCCAGCAGCTTGGGACAGAACTCTGGAAACACCATATATTTT
CASSLGQNSGNTIYF
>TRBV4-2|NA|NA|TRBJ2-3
TGTGCCAGCAGCCCGGACCCGTGGTCAGATACGCAGTATTTT
CASSPDPWSDTQYF
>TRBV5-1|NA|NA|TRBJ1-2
TGCGCCAGCAGCATCGGACATCGTACTAACTATGGCTACACCTTC
CASSIGHRTNYGYTF
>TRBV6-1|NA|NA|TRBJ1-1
TGTGCCAGCAGGAACCCCCCTGAAGCTTTCTTT
CASRNPPEAFF
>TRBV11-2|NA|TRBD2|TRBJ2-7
TGTGCCAGCAGCGACCTGCGGGGGTACTACGAGCAGTACTTC
CASSDLRGYYEQYF
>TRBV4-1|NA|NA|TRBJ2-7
TGCGCCAGCAGCCAACCATCCACCGAGCAGTACTTC
CASSQPSTEQYF